This TCR beta chain emerged from a study of T cell clones after liver transplantation (dated by TCRdb to between 2018 and 2020). For context, the study as a whole: The samples were obtained from ITN030ST, a randomized trial that attempted immunosuppression withdrawal within 2 years after liver transplantation. Donor-reactive T cell clones were identified using TCRbeta sequencing after a pre-transplant mixed lymphocyte reaction and were then followed in post-transplant blood. Third party-reactive TCRbeta sequences were also identified from pre-transplant MLRs to serve as an antigen-independent comparator for donor-reactive sequences. Three of the eight recipients were HCV-positive; the others were transplanted for non-autoimmune, non-viral indications. Subjects received no induction therapy and standard immunosuppression until randomization at 12-24 months post-transplant. Tolerance was defined as complete immunosuppression withdrawal for at least one year with no rise in liver enzymes beyond twice the upper limit of normal. Blood samples were collected pre-transplant, pre-randomization before withdrawal, and post-randomization after either full withdrawal or failed withdrawal. A cohort of 8 liver transplant recipients was studied, of whom 3 were classified as tolerant and 5 as non-tolerant. The investigation overall reported the following: Once repertoire turnover was taken into account, donor-reactive detection showed a significant reduction for CD4 in 7 of 8 subjects and for CD8 in 8 of 8. Because no allograft tissue specimens were available, donor-reactive T cells may have migrated into the graft instead of being deleted. In most of the 8 subjects, regardless of tolerance or HCV status, circulating donor-reactive CD4 TCRbeta sequences dropped significantly post-transplant. The decline in donor-reactive sequences exceeded the decline in third party-reactive sequences, suggesting partial antigen-specific deletion that was unrelated to withdrawal success. Low numbers of available donor cells limited the measurable donor-reactive repertoire in a couple of subjects. Conclusions were preliminary, limited by small, heterogeneous patient numbers and non-standardized post-transplant time points.

Unstimulated PBMCs, after thawing, were stained for CD3, CD4 and CD8 and then FACS-sorted into CD3+CD4+ and CD3+CD8+ populations. Each of the 8 studied subjects was randomized to immunosuppression withdrawal. The Qiagen DNeasy Blood and Tissue Kit was used for isolation of genomic DNA. A single count supports this clone. The clone's antigen remains unknown. No clone much larger than this one lies a single base away; base qualities are absent. From the cysteine through the phenylalanine, the CDR3 covers 14 amino acids. Only CDR3 DNA is held: 42 bases, read in frame from base 1. At the junction V is shortened by 2 bases and J by 1 base, with 9 bases in between. The germline V gene encodes CDR1 SGHRS and CDR2 YFSETQ. Using immunoSEQ, frozen genomic DNA was subjected to high-throughput TCRbeta CDR3 sequencing, a process that included PCR amplification, mapping, bias correction and internal controls. In the source study's methods: Productive rearrangements were kept, and unique TCRbeta sequences were defined by CDR3 nucleotide sequence plus V and J gene. Donor-reactive sequences required at least 5-fold expansion in CFSE-low cells versus unstimulated pre-transplant cells and at least 0.01% frequency. Minimum frequency thresholds were set for each subject on the basis of the unstimulated sample with the lowest template count, so that a detection power of at least 90% was ensured. Jensen-Shannon divergence between the top 1000 TCRbeta sequences after and before transplant was used to measure repertoire turnover. Changes in detection of donor-reactive sequences were tested with two-sided Fisher's exact tests. Sourced from immuneACCESS, this table was stored by TCRdb with only in-frame sequences that have V and J called. A share of the clones is absent; for the studies checked, an unresolved V gene accounts for under half, and the remainder has no known explanation. V and J calls and clone size follow that table, whereas D and trimming were derived from the DNA. Counted in this sample were about 68,000 clones; 80% to 95% of them appeared once. The ten largest clones represent 0.8% to 1% of the sample.

The sequence was obtained from a human patient who received a liver transplant. In patients who had a transplant, some T cells may come from the graft donor. Sequenced here: CD4+ T cells from blood, sampled around 25 months after liver transplant. The rearranged segments are TRBV5-1 and TRBJ1-1, with the D segment identity uncertain. Here the CDR3 is given as CASSFGEGNTEAFF. The nucleotides read TGCGCCAGCAGCTTCGGCGAGGGGAACACTGAAGCTTTCTTT.